The 30 T cell receptor beta chains presented below share a single source sample, sequenced in a study of vaccination effects on CD4 cells after COVID-19 (dated by TCRdb to between 2021 and 2023). In the ViraFEST assay, PBMC were stimulated with viral peptide pools, and TCR sequencing was then used to find antigen-specific CD4+ T cell clonotypes based on their expansion. After 10 to 11 days of culture, CD4+ T cells were isolated with the EasySep CD4+ T cell isolation kit. Each participant got two doses of an mRNA SARS-CoV-2 vaccine, either BNT162b2 or mRNA-1273. These receptors have no known antigen. Preparation of the library involved the immunoSEQ multiplex PCR assay. Here the immuneACCESS table is served through TCRdb, limited to in-frame sequences with V and J called. Missing clones are a known gap in these copies; in checked studies unresolved V genes cover under half, and the rest lacks a known reason. For this sample there are approximately 78,000 clones; around 81% appear just once. In total, the top ten clones hold 1% to 1.5% of the sample.

This material consisted of CD4+ T cells from PBMCs cultured with HCoV-229E spike peptides, taken after COVID-19 vaccination. This specimen's cell subset or site label, interpreted: HCoV-229E spike overlapping peptide pool stimulation. The receptor set was obtained from a human donor who received a COVID-19 vaccine.

V usage is TRBV29-1 and J usage is TRBJ1-5; D remains unclear. Germline V gene lookup returns CDR1 SQVTM and CDR2 ANQGSEA. With 2 bases removed from V and 0 bases from J, the gap between germline ends came to 14 bases. This CDR3 has 16 amino acids. The CDR3: CSVEKVGQDSNQPQHF. The CDR3 bases are TGCAGCGTTGAAAAGGTCGGTCAAGATAGCAATCAGCCCCAGCATTTT.

This clone showed up just once. The chain has TRBV7-8 and TRBJ2-7; D gene uncertain. Trimming took off 2 bases at V and 3 bases at J, with 5 bases between the two ends. The CDR3 runs to 12 residues. Germline V gene data show CDR1 as SGHVS and CDR2 as FQNEAQ. CDR3 sequence (DNA): TGTGCCAGCAGCTTAACGCTCTACGAGCAGTACGTC. Protein: CASSLTLYEQYV.

This clone was counted a single time. This chain uses TRBV9 with TRBJ1-5, with D possibly matching TRBD1 (6 bases). Germline CDR1 reads SGDLS; CDR2 reads YYNGEE. This CDR3 spans 14 amino acids. The germline V and J ends were trimmed by 5 bases and 9 bases, with 18 bases remaining between them. The CDR3 is CASRAGTTFSPQHF. The DNA of the CDR3 is TGTGCCAGCAGGGCCGGGACAACCTTTTCGCCCCAGCATTTT. The variable domain in full, with the rest retrieved from reference TRBV9 and TRBJ1-5, is DSGVTQTPKHLITATGQRVTLRCSPRSGDLSVYWYQQSLDQGLQFLIQYYNGEERAKGNILERFSAQQFPDLHSELNLSSLELGDSALYFCASRAGTTFSPQHFGDGTRLSIL.

A word on this clone: Other DNA sequences in the same sample also yield this CDR3. The chain combines TRBV5-1 with TRBJ1-1; D gene unclear. CDR1 is SGHRS, CDR2 YFSETQ, per germline. V was trimmed by 4 bases and J by 3 bases, leaving 16 bases between them. CDR3 length: 15 residues. The CDR3 protein is CASSREGQPDTEAFF. The CDR3 DNA reads as TGCGCCAGCAGCCGGGAAGGGCAGCCGGACACTGAAGCTTTCTTT.

J is TRBJ2-7 and V is TRBV7-2; 8 nucleotides line up with TRBD1. The junction had 4 bases not matched to a gene; V was cut back by 4 bases and J by 5 bases. This CDR3 contains 13 residues. The germline CDR1 and CDR2 sequences are SGHTA and FQGNSA. DNA of the CDR3: TGTGCCAGCAGCTACCAACAGGGGGACGAGCAGTACGTC. Protein sequence: CASSYQQGDEQYV.

The genes are TRBV5-1 and TRBJ2-3; 7 nucleotides agree with TRBD1. This CDR3 spans 15 amino acids. Germline V lookup: CDR1 SGHRS, CDR2 YFSETQ. V lost 4 bases to trimming and J lost 1 base; unmatched junction nucleotides: 6. DNA of the CDR3: TGCGCCAGCAGCCGCGACAGGGATGGCACAGATACGCAGTATTTT. Translation gives CASSRDRDGTDTQYF.

This sequence joins TRBV12-3 or TRBV12-4 and TRBJ1-2; the D gene is possibly TRBD1 (6 bases). V gave up 6 bases and J gave up 8 bases, with 10 bases separating them. The CDR3 loop spans 11 amino acids. CDR3: CASRQGRGYTF. Here the CDR3 DNA reads TGTGCCAGCAGACAGGGACGGGGCTACACCTTC.

V and J are TRBV28 and TRBJ1-2; 11 nucleotides match TRBD1. CDR1 and CDR2 from the germline V gene are MDHEN and SYDVKM. The trim removed 10 bases at V and 4 bases at J, leaving 11 bases unmatched. The CDR3 totals 15 residues. Here the CDR3 DNA reads TGTGCCATCCTAGCTGGACAGGGGGCGGGCTATGGCTACACCTTC. Translating it yields CAILAGQGAGYGYTF.

The genes are TRBV5-6 and TRBJ2-5, with 7 bases matching TRBD1. Looked up from germline, CDR1 is SGHDT and CDR2 is YYEEEE. The CDR3 consists of 13 residues. V was clipped by 4 bases and J by 4 bases; unmatched bases: 4. CDR3 residues: CASSRRTGETQYF. The CDR3 DNA is TGTGCCAGCAGCCGACGGACAGGAGAGACCCAGTACTTC.

The gene calls are TRBV2 and TRBJ1-3; D is uncertain. The CDR3 contains 12 residues. Germline CDR1 and CDR2: SNHLY and FYNNEI. V was trimmed by 2 bases and J by 9 bases, leaving 8 bases between them. CDR3 loop: CASSESVTTIYF. The CDR3 coding sequence is TGTGCCAGCAGTGAATCGGTAACCACCATATATTTT.

The chain is built from TRBV6-5 and TRBJ2-7; D not certain. CDR3 size: 14 residues. Germline V lookup: CDR1 MNHEY, CDR2 SVGAGI. V was pared by 5 bases and J by 2 bases, with 13 bases between. The CDR3 nucleotides are TGTGCCAGCAGTCGAGAACGGAATACCTACGAGCAGTACGTC. This codes for CASSRERNTYEQYV.

The chain recombines TRBV24-1 with TRBJ2-2, with TRBD1 matching over 8 bases. V shed 4 bases and J 1 base; nucleotides not matched to a gene: 4. Per the germline V gene, CDR1 is KGHDR and CDR2 is SFDVKD. This CDR3 spans 16 amino acids. CDR3 residues: CATSDSDRGNTGELFF. CDR3 bases: TGTGCCACCAGTGACTCCGACAGGGGGAACACCGGGGAGCTGTTTTTT.

This clone was seen a few times. The CDR3 nucleotides read TGTGCCAGTAGTATCGGGGACAGCTACAATGAGCAGTTCTTC. This translates into CASSIGDSYNEQFF. The chain joins TRBV19 to TRBJ2-1; 7 positions match TRBD1. This CDR3 region has 14 residues. CDR1 is LNHDA, CDR2 SQIVND, per germline (reference sequence). V was clipped by 3 bases and J by 3 bases; unmatched bases: 2.

The chain uses TRBV28 and TRBJ1-5; D remains ambiguous. The CDR3 runs 13 residues. CDR1 and CDR2 (germline): MDHEN, SYDVKM. V was clipped by 3 bases and J by 6 bases, with 9 bases between them. CDR3 nucleotides: TGTGCCAGCAGTTTGCATCCGGGTCAGCCCCAGCATTTT. Residues: CASSLHPGQPQHF.

V and J are TRBV10-2 and TRBJ1-6; D unclear. Germline-derived CDR1 and CDR2 are WSHSY and SAAADI. CDR3 length equals 14 residues. V gave up 5 bases and J gave up 6 bases, with 11 bases separating them. The CDR3 DNA follows: TGCGCCAGCAGTCATAGCGGTGGTAATTCACCCCTCCACTTT. The encoded protein is CASSHSGGNSPLHF.

The J gene is TRBJ1-6, the V gene TRBV7-2; possible D gene TRBD1, 5 bases. CDR3 length: 14 residues. V dropped 6 bases and J dropped 8 bases, with 14 bases sitting between them. CDR1 is SGHTA and CDR2 is FQGNSA in the germline V gene. The CDR3 here is CASRPGTAYSPLHF. In DNA form, the CDR3 reads TGTGCCAGCAGACCAGGGACCGCCTATTCACCCCTCCACTTT.

This clone was counted a single time. The V gene is TRBV6-5, the J gene TRBJ2-3; D ambiguous. The CDR3 length is 13 residues. Looked up from germline, CDR1 is MNHEY and CDR2 is SVGAGI. V lost 2 bases and J 1 base, leaving 4 bases between the germline ends. DNA of the CDR3: TGTGCCAGCAGTTACCCGGGCACAGATACGCAGTATTTT. This codes for CASSYPGTDTQYF.

The chain recombines TRBV5-8 with TRBJ1-2, with a weak D call TRBD1 (5 bases). Germline V CDR1 and CDR2: SGHTS, YDEGEE. V lost 1 base and J 4 bases, leaving 8 bases between the germline ends. This CDR3 is built from 13 residues. CDR3 protein: CASSLRGLYGYTF. The CDR3 nucleotides read TGTGCCAGCAGCTTGAGGGGCCTCTATGGCTACACCTTC. The full variable domain, with the rest looked up from reference TRBV5-8 and TRBJ1-2, is EAGVTQSPTHLIKTRGQQATLRCSPISGHTSVYWYQQALGLGLQFLLWYDEGEERNRGNFPPRFSGRQFPNYSSELNVNALELEDSALYLCASSLRGLYGYTFGSGTRLTVV.

This rearrangement joins TRBV21-1 to TRBJ2-7; TRBD1, as called in the table, went unchecked against the DNA. TRBV21-1 is a recognized pseudogene. The CDR3 totals 14 residues. The CDR3 is CASSKVLSRGIQYV. In DNA form, the CDR3 reads TGTGCCAGCAGCAAAGTGTTAAGCAGGGGAATACAGTACGTC.

The rearrangement links TRBV7-9 to TRBJ2-2, with 10 bases aligning to TRBD1. CDR1 SEHNR and CDR2 FQNEAQ come from the germline V gene (reference sequence). CDR3 size: 16 residues. Trimming cost V 7 bases and J 6 bases; bases outside gene matches: 11. The CDR3 is CASTLGSGTGAGELFF. The CDR3 region has the DNA TGTGCCAGCACCCTCGGGTCCGGGACAGGGGCCGGGGAGCTGTTTTTT. The full variable domain, rest sourced from reference TRBV7-9 and TRBJ2-2, is DTGVSQNPRHKITKRGQNVTFRCDPISEHNRLYWYRQTLGQGPEFLTYFQNEAQLEKSRLLSDRFSAERPKGSFSTLEIQRTEQGDSAMYLCASTLGSGTGAGELFFGEGSRLTVL.

This chain's CDR3 is CASSRTGALGYGYTF. CDR3 DNA sequence: TGCGCCAGCAGTAGAACAGGGGCTTTAGGGTATGGCTACACCTTC. V and J are TRBV10-2 and TRBJ1-2, with 7 bases identical to TRBD1. With 5 bases clipped from V and 5 bases from J, the junction kept 11 bases outside the gene matches. The CDR3 runs to 15 residues. Germline CDR1 WSHSY, CDR2 SAAADI.

This clone was counted once. V usage is TRBV7-2 and J usage is TRBJ2-7; weak D call: TRBD2 (6 bases). Germline V lookup: CDR1 SGHTA, CDR2 FQGNSA. This CDR3 contains 17 residues. V was shortened by 1 base and J by 0 bases, with 16 bases between the two germline ends. DNA for the CDR3: TGTGCCAGCAGCTTAGGGGGGGTAGGTGGGGCCTCCTACGAGCAGTACGTC. Its protein is CASSLGGVGGASYEQYV.

The chain is built from TRBV12-3 or TRBV12-4 and TRBJ1-5; TRBD1 might be the D (5 bases). This CDR3 is built from 12 residues. V gave up 7 bases and J gave up 2 bases, with 6 bases separating them. CDR3 sequence reads: CASTRGNQPQHF. The CDR3 coding sequence is TGTGCCAGCACCAGGGGCAATCAGCCCCAGCATTTT.

The V gene is TRBV18, the J gene TRBJ1-6; 7 nucleotides align to TRBD1. V gave up 6 bases and J gave up 7 bases; unmatched junction bases: 6. Germline V gives CDR1 KGHSH, CDR2 LQKENI. CDR3 length equals 14 residues. The CDR3 loop reads CASSSQGGNSPLHF. CDR3 nucleotides: TGTGCCAGCTCGTCCCAGGGGGGGAATTCACCCCTCCACTTT.

The sample holds a few counts of this clone. This rearrangement joins TRBV6-6 to TRBJ1-5, with TRBD1 as a possible D gene (5 bases). The CDR3 totals 14 residues. Germline V gives CDR1 MNHNY, CDR2 SVGAGI (reference sequence). The V and J ends lost 4 bases and 5 bases respectively, with 12 bases between them. CDR3 sequence: CASSWVGRDQPQHF. CDR3 sequence (DNA): TGTGCCAGCAGTTGGGTGGGACGAGATCAGCCCCAGCATTTT.

V usage is TRBV30 and J usage is TRBJ1-1, with a possible D match to TRBD1 (6 bases). The CDR3 runs 11 residues. Trimming stripped 3 bases from V and 7 bases from J, with 9 bases between. Germline assignment: CDR1 GTSNPN and CDR2 SVGIG (reference sequence). The CDR3: CAWSIGGEAFF. DNA of the CDR3: TGTGCCTGGAGCATAGGGGGTGAAGCTTTCTTT.

A few counts support this clone. V gene TRBV18 combines with J gene TRBJ1-5; a weak D match, TRBD1 (5 bases). The V gene lost 4 bases and the J gene lost 5 bases, with 12 bases spanning the gap. Germline-derived CDR1 and CDR2 are KGHSH and LQKENI. CDR3 size: 14 residues. DNA of the CDR3: TGTGCCAGCTCACTAGGGACGTTCGATCAGCCCCAGCATTTT. Its translation is CASSLGTFDQPQHF.

This clone has a handful of counts. CDR3 DNA sequence: TGTGCTAGTGGTTTGGGGCAGATCCTAGATACGCAGTATTTT. This translates into CASGLGQILDTQYF. V usage is TRBV12-5 and J usage is TRBJ2-3; D gene uncertain. CDR1 is LGHNT and CDR2 is FRNRAP in the germline V gene. With 1 base removed from V and 5 bases from J, the gap between germline ends came to 10 bases. CDR3 length equals 14 residues.

The rearrangement links TRBV7-2 to TRBJ1-3; D gene uncertain. With 4 bases removed from V and 0 bases from J, the gap between germline ends came to 13 bases. The germline gives CDR1 SGHTA, CDR2 FQGNSA. This CDR3 contains 16 residues. The CDR3 nucleotides are TGTGCCAGCAGCTCCCAGACGACATTCTCTGGAAACACCATATATTTT. It encodes CASSSQTTFSGNTIYF.

This chain joins TRBV7-2 and TRBJ1-6, with D unresolved. V shed 1 base and J shed 4 bases, with 17 bases lying between them. The CDR3 has 18 amino acids. Germline V gene sequence: CDR1 SGHTA, CDR2 FQGNSA. CDR3 region: CASSLGAAVTLYNSPLHF. CDR3 DNA sequence: TGTGCCAGCAGCTTAGGGGCAGCCGTAACCCTTTATAATTCACCCCTCCACTTT. The whole variable domain, remainder taken from reference TRBV7-2 and TRBJ1-6, is GAGVSQSPSNKVTEKGKDVELRCDPISGHTALYWYRQSLGQGLEFLIYFQGNSAPDKSGLPSDRFSAERTGGSVSTLTIQRTQQEDSAVYLCASSLGAAVTLYNSPLHFGNGTRLTVT.